The following is a T cell receptor (beta chain) sequence with its context. There is no known antigen for this receptor. No base quality values were provided; no much bigger clone lies one nucleotide off. The data stem from a study of OX40 agonist ivuxolimab in advanced cancers. General notes on the study: Ivuxolimab, which targeted the costimulatory receptor OX40 (CD134), was an agonistic, fully human IgG2 monoclonal antibody. Intravenous ivuxolimab was administered to patients every 2 weeks at six dose levels: 0.01, 0.1, 0.3, 1.5, 3 and 10 mg/kg. Among the 52 dose-escalation patients, some 19 had hepatocellular carcinoma, roughly 15 melanoma, 9 renal cell carcinoma and 9 head and neck cancer. A male proportion of about 79% and a mean age of around 60 years, ranging from roughly 23 to 80, were recorded for the dose-escalation cohort. Prior anti-PD-1, anti-PD-L1 or anti-CTLA-4 therapy was permitted, and checkpoint inhibitors had been received by less than 45% of dose-escalation patients. Partial responses were achieved by three dose-escalation patients, of whom one had hepatocellular carcinoma and two had cutaneous melanoma. The purpose of peripheral TCRbeta sequencing was to test whether ivuxolimab changed TCR sequence diversity and led to clonal T-cell expansion. The paper describes the monotherapy dose-escalation part (N of about 47 patients) of the phase I trial of ivuxolimab. Study-wide conclusions, independent of this receptor: At doses of 0.1 to 3.0 mg/kg, clonal expansion of both CD4+ and CD8+ blood T cells was observed from baseline to week 6. Which antigens the clonally expanded peripheral T cells were specific for was not determined. Low levels of normalized T-cell clonal expansion were also seen in some nonresponding patients. After ivuxolimab, more expanded clones were found on average in CD8+ T cells than in CD4+ T cells. In the 0.1-3.0 mg/kg groups, partial responders had among the lowest normalized peripheral clonal expansion, particularly in CD8+ T cells.

The trial excluded patients who had a history of autoimmune disease or were on systemic immunosuppression. Peripheral blood for TCR sequencing was drawn from every dose cohort at baseline, at cycle 4 day 1 and at cycle 7 day 1. Samples were obtained from an open-label, multicenter, first-in-human phase I dose-escalation trial of ivuxolimab. Adults with locally advanced or metastatic head and neck squamous cell, hepatocellular, melanoma or renal cell carcinoma were enrolled in the trial. CD4+ and CD8+ T cells were sorted separately from peripheral blood before TCR sequencing. To sequence the TCRbeta CDR3 region, genomic DNA was isolated from the sorted cells. TCRbeta CDR3 regions were sequenced using the immunoSEQ Assay. TCRdb mirrors the immuneACCESS table, restricted to in-frame sequences. Some clones are absent from its copies; in checked studies, under half trace to an unresolved V gene, and the reason for the others is unknown. This sample lists fewer than 75,000 clones; around 90% were detected once. The leading ten clones occupy about 2.7% of the sample.

Counted from cysteine to phenylalanine, this CDR3 has 16 amino acids. CDR3 DNA is the only sequence kept; it has 48 bases, read in frame from the first base. The germline V gene yields MNHEY for CDR1 and SVGAGI for CDR2. At the junction V is shortened by 2 bases and J by 10 bases; bases outside the gene matches: 9. The sequence was obtained from an adult with an advanced solid tumor such as melanoma, head and neck, liver or kidney cancer. Source: CD4+ or CD8+ T cells sorted from blood, taken in a trial of the OX40 agonist ivuxolimab. The receptor chain draws on TRBV6-5 and TRBJ1-6, with 9 junctional bases fitting TRBD1. The CDR3 protein is CASSYGTGTGKSPLHF. The sequenced DNA is TGTGCCAGCAGTTACGGAACCGGGACAGGGAAATCACCCCTCCACTTT.